The 27 T cell receptor beta chains below were found in one sample sequenced in a study of T cell repertoires in cytomegalovirus infection. TCRdb recomputed calls from the reads with MiXCR, one row per CDR3 protein. The sample consists of approximately 280,000 distinct CDR3 sequences, under 25% of them appearing once. Antigens of these TCRs are unknown. Sequencing used cultured PBMCs, obtained from culture after CMV antigen stimulation. The receptors shown here come from a human donor in good health (CMV status not recorded). Some clones in this sample may be carry-over from other donors' samples.

This clonotype was observed at least ten times. The J gene is TRBJ2-1, the V gene TRBV9, with D uncertain. The germline V gene encodes CDR1 SGDLS and CDR2 YYNGEE. The CDR3 spans 15 residues. Trimming shortened V by 0 bases and J by 3 bases, and 10 bases separated the two germline ends. Here the CDR3 reads CASSVGSAVYNEQFF. CDR3 nucleotides: TGTGCCAGCAGCGTAGGAAGTGCGGTCTACAATGAGCAGTTCTTC.

The chain combines TRBV7-9 with TRBJ2-5; 7 nucleotides match TRBD2. CDR3 length: 15 amino acids. J lost 2 bases, V lost 5 bases, and 8 bases had no gene match. CDR1 and CDR2 from the germline V gene are SEHNR and FQNEAQ (reference sequence). The CDR3 region has the DNA TGTGCCAGCAGCCTTTTGGGACTACCACAAGAGACCCAGTACTTC. It specifies CASSLLGLPQETQYF.

The genes are TRBV10-3 and TRBJ1-2; D might be TRBD1 (6 bases). Trimming shortened V by 3 bases and J by 0 bases, and 11 bases separated the two germline ends. In germline, CDR1 is ENHRY, CDR2 SYGVKD. The CDR3 covers 15 residues. For the CDR3, the DNA is TGTGCCATCAGTGAAGACGGACAGTCTAACTATGGCTACACCTTC. Amino acids: CAISEDGQSNYGYTF.

This clonotype was recorded many times. This chain connects TRBV7-2 to TRBJ2-3; 11 positions match TRBD2. The CDR3 runs to 17 residues. The J segment lost 2 bases and the V segment lost 4 bases, leaving 8 bases of the junction unmatched. The germline gives CDR1 SGHTA, CDR2 FQGNSA. This chain's CDR3 is CASSSRVAGGYTDTQYF. CDR3 nucleotides: TGTGCCAGCAGCTCCCGGGTAGCGGGAGGGTACACAGATACGCAGTATTTT.

This clonotype was recorded many times. J is TRBJ1-4 and V is TRBV7-9; TRBD1 is a possible D gene (5 bases). The CDR3 is 15 residues long. From germline, CDR1 is SEHNR and CDR2 FQNEAQ (reference sequence). The V end was cut by 7 bases, the J end by 8 bases, with 20 bases between. This CDR3 reads CASTTSFGGREKLFF. The CDR3 region has the DNA TGTGCCAGCACCACCTCATTCGGGGGTAGGGAAAAACTGTTTTTT.

This clonotype was detected only a few times. The rearrangement uses TRBV6-6 and TRBJ2-1; no clear D gene. Germline V lookup: CDR1 MNHNY, CDR2 SVGAGI (reference sequence). CDR3 length equals 11 residues. Trimming shortened V by 6 bases and J by 11 bases, and 11 bases separated the two germline ends. The chain's CDR3 is CASSRLLQQFF. The CDR3 coding sequence is TGTGCCAGCAGCCGTCTCCTCCAGCAGTTCTTC.

J is TRBJ2-1 and V is TRBV20-1; 9 nucleotides agree with TRBD2. CDR1 DFQATT and CDR2 SNEGSKA come from the germline V gene (reference sequence). The CDR3 loop spans 18 amino acids. The trim removed 3 bases at V and 7 bases at J, leaving 19 bases unmatched. The CDR3 loop reads CSASMSLRSGLAGNEQFF. The CDR3 DNA is TGCAGTGCTAGTATGTCGTTAAGATCCGGCCTAGCGGGGAATGAGCAGTTCTTC.

This clonotype was recorded a few times. The genes are TRBV2 and TRBJ2-3; D is unclear. The length of the CDR3 is 13 residues. V was clipped by 8 bases and J by 2 bases, with 11 bases between them. Germline V gene data show CDR1 as SNHLY and CDR2 as FYNNEI. This chain's CDR3 is CASLPRVTDTQYF. The DNA for the CDR3 is TGTGCCAGCTTGCCTCGCGTCACAGATACGCAGTATTTT.

In this sample, this clonotype turned up a few times. The chain employs TRBV5-1 and TRBJ2-7; 9 bases fit TRBD2. CDR3 length equals 15 residues. Germline V gives CDR1 SGHRS, CDR2 YFSETQ. The trim removed 4 bases at V and 6 bases at J, leaving 11 bases unmatched. CDR3 residues: CASSRGGIAGAEQYF. The CDR3 DNA follows: TGCGCCAGCAGCCGAGGAGGGATAGCGGGAGCCGAGCAGTACTTC. Supplemented by reference TRBV5-1 and TRBJ2-7, the full variable domain reads KAGVTQTPRYLIKTRGQQVTLSCSPISGHRSVSWYQQTPGQGLQFLFEYFSETQRNKGNFPGRFSGRQFSNSRSEMNVSTLELGDSALYLCASSRGGIAGAEQYFGPGTRLTVT.

The chain couples TRBV19 to TRBJ1-5, with 9 positions matching TRBD1. The CDR3 runs to 15 residues. V lost 4 bases and J lost 3; bases outside the gene matches: 4. The V gene's germline CDR1 is LNHDA and CDR2 SQIVND (reference sequence). CDR3 region: CASSTDRGYNQPQHF. CDR3 in DNA: TGTGCCAGTAGTACGGACAGGGGCTACAATCAGCCCCAGCATTTT.

This clonotype was seen more than once but under ten times. The genes are TRBV5-6 and TRBJ1-3; tentative D call: TRBD1 (6 bases). The V end was cut by 4 bases, the J end by 0 bases, with 20 bases between. The CDR3 loop spans 18 amino acids. Per germline, CDR1 SGHDT and CDR2 YYEEEE. The chain's CDR3 is CASSRRPSGTISGNTIYF. The CDR3 nucleotides read TGTGCCAGCAGCCGAAGACCATCCGGGACAATCTCTGGAAACACCATATATTTT.

This clonotype was counted between two and nine times. The chain employs TRBV10-3 and TRBJ1-3, with unresolved D. Trimming took 6 bases from V and 0 from J, leaving 6 bases between them. The germline gives CDR1 ENHRY, CDR2 SYGVKD. The CDR3 has 13 residues. Here the CDR3 DNA reads TGTGCCATCAGCTCCGGCTCTGGAAACACCATATATTTT. This sequence encodes CAISSGSGNTIYF.

The rearrangement joins TRBV10-3 to TRBJ2-3; no definite D call. There are 15 residues in the CDR3. Per the germline V gene, CDR1 is ENHRY and CDR2 is SYGVKD. The V and J ends lost 3 bases and 0 bases respectively, with 10 bases between them. CDR3 amino acids: CAISEGEFSTDTQYF. In DNA, the CDR3 is TGTGCCATCAGTGAAGGCGAGTTCAGCACAGATACGCAGTATTTT.

This clonotype occurred a few times. The gene calls are TRBV14 and TRBJ1-1; D is ambiguous. The length of the CDR3 is 16 residues. The ends were cut back, 3 bases at V and 0 bases at J, with 14 bases in the middle. Looked up from germline, CDR1 is SGHDN and CDR2 is FVKESK. The CDR3 spells CASSQRGGRVNTEAFF. In DNA, the CDR3 is TGTGCCAGCAGCCAGCGCGGAGGGAGAGTGAACACTGAAGCTTTCTTT.

This clonotype came up a few times. The chain combines TRBV11-2 with TRBJ2-2; D is unresolved. Per the germline V gene, CDR1 is SGHAT and CDR2 is FQNNGV. The ends were cut back, 4 bases at V and 2 bases at J, with 20 bases in the middle. This CDR3 has 18 residues. The CDR3 sequence: CASSSFPMAPINTGELFF. The CDR3 nucleotides read TGTGCCAGCAGCTCGTTCCCGATGGCCCCTATAAACACCGGGGAGCTGTTTTTT.

This clonotype was observed a handful of times. V usage is TRBV28 and J usage is TRBJ2-7; D unclear. Germline-derived CDR1 and CDR2 are MDHEN and SYDVKM. The CDR3 is made up of 13 amino acids. Deletions cut 7 bases from V and 3 bases from J, with 13 bases between. CDR3 region: CASMGSPSYEQYV. CDR3 DNA sequence: TGTGCCAGCATGGGTTCCCCTAGCTACGAGCAGTACGTC.

This clonotype has a count of ten or more. The rearrangement links TRBV7-2 to TRBJ2-1; D uncertain. Germline CDR1 and CDR2: SGHTA and FQGNSA. This CDR3 comprises 11 residues. V was clipped by 0 bases and J by 12 bases, with 6 bases between them. CDR3 amino acids: CASSLAERQFF. The CDR3 region has the DNA TGTGCCAGCAGCTTAGCGGAGCGGCAGTTCTTC.

The chain links TRBV6-2 or TRBV6-3 to TRBJ2-1; tentatively, D is TRBD1 (6 bases). The CDR3 extends over 18 amino acids. The V gene's germline CDR1 is MNHEY and CDR2 SVGEGT. Trimming took off 4 bases at V and 5 bases at J, with 24 bases between the two ends. This chain's CDR3 is CASSFLIGLGQINNEQFF. The CDR3 DNA is TGTGCCAGCAGTTTCTTAATAGGGTTGGGACAAATTAACAATGAGCAGTTCTTC.

This clonotype is a singleton in its sample. The chain is built from TRBV20-1 and TRBJ2-1; tentative D call: TRBD1 (5 bases). Deletions cut 3 bases from V and 5 bases from J, with 11 bases between. Germline CDR1 DFQATT, CDR2 SNEGSKA (reference sequence). The CDR3 is 13 residues long. The CDR3 sequence: CSASLTVNNEQFF. The CDR3 nucleotides are TGCAGTGCTAGCTTGACAGTTAACAATGAGCAGTTCTTC.

This sequence joins TRBV27 and TRBJ2-1; 8 bases line up with TRBD1. Unmatched junction bases numbered 7, after V lost 5 bases and J lost 4 bases. This CDR3 spans 15 amino acids. The germline V gene has CDR1 MNHEY and CDR2 SMNVEV (reference sequence). In nucleotides, the CDR3 is TGTGCCAGCAGTCCCGGGACAGGTTTTTACAATGAGCAGTTCTTC. It specifies CASSPGTGFYNEQFF.

This clonotype was seen repeatedly, ten times or more. V and J are TRBV7-2 and TRBJ1-1, with D perhaps TRBD1 (5 bases). The CDR3 consists of 14 residues. V was trimmed by 5 bases and J by 5 bases, leaving 15 bases between them. Germline values: CDR1 SGHTA, CDR2 FQGNSA. CDR3 DNA sequence: TGTGCCAGCAGCCCCCTAAAAAGGGGAACTGAAGCTTTCTTT. Its protein is CASSPLKRGTEAFF. Based on the CDR3 plus reference TRBV7-2 and TRBJ1-1, the full variable domain is GAGVSQSPSNKVTEKGKDVELRCDPISGHTALYWYRQSLGQGLEFLIYFQGNSAPDKSGLPSDRFSAERTGGSVSTLTIQRTQQEDSAVYLCASSPLKRGTEAFFGQGTRLTVV.

This clonotype occurred a few times. The V call is TRBV28, the J call TRBJ2-3; D is uncertain. With 5 bases removed from V and 4 bases from J, the gap between germline ends came to 10 bases. The CDR3 is 13 residues long. Germline V lookup: CDR1 MDHEN, CDR2 SYDVKM. CDR3 in DNA: TGTGCCAGCAGTCCAGACACGCCAGATACGCAGTATTTT. Its protein is CASSPDTPDTQYF.

The table lists this clonotype with a few counts. The chain carries TRBV2 and TRBJ2-2, with 10 bases fitting TRBD1. CDR3 length: 15 amino acids. The germline V gene encodes CDR1 SNHLY and CDR2 FYNNEI. V lost 6 bases, J lost 2 bases, and 3 bases stayed unmatched. CDR3 amino acids: CASSGQGVNTGELFF. The CDR3 DNA reads as TGTGCCAGCAGCGGACAGGGGGTTAACACCGGGGAGCTGTTTTTT.

This clonotype has more than one count but fewer than ten. The chain recombines TRBV10-3 with TRBJ2-3; 9 bases are a match to TRBD2. Losses at the gene ends were 3 bases for V and 2 bases for J; bases not matched to a gene: 9. From germline, CDR1 is ENHRY and CDR2 SYGVKD. This CDR3 region has 17 residues. The CDR3 bases are TGTGCCATCAGTGATCCTTTGGGACTAGCCTTCACAGATACGCAGTATTTT. Residues: CAISDPLGLAFTDTQYF.

Comment on this clonotype: With a much larger clone just one base away, this may be a read error. The chain combines TRBV7-4 with TRBJ2-2; 7 bases agree with TRBD1. The CDR3 covers 16 residues. From germline, CDR1 is SGHVT and CDR2 SQSDAQ. The CDR3 here is CAGSQGVAKNTGELFF. CDR3 in DNA: TGTGCCGGCAGCCAGGGGGTAGCGAAGAACACCGGGGAGCTGTTTTTT.

This clonotype was counted only a few times. J is TRBJ2-1 and V is TRBV7-9; 12 positions agree with TRBD2. CDR1 is SEHNR and CDR2 is FQNEAQ in the germline V gene (reference sequence). The CDR3 contains 16 residues. V trimming: 5 bases; J trimming: 2 bases; junction bases outside the gene matches: 4. The CDR3 here is CASSTWTSGTYNEQFF. CDR3 in DNA: TGTGCCAGCAGCACTTGGACTAGCGGGACCTACAATGAGCAGTTCTTC.

V and J are TRBV7-9 and TRBJ1-1; unclear D gene. This CDR3 is 15 amino acids long. V gave up 2 bases and J gave up 1 base, with 11 bases separating them. Germline-derived CDR1 and CDR2 are SEHNR and FQNEAQ (reference sequence). The CDR3: CASSLFLGKNTEAFF. CDR3 DNA: TGTGCCAGCAGCTTATTCCTAGGGAAGAACACTGAAGCTTTCTTT.